This T cell receptor (beta chain) was retrieved from a study of tissue T cells after allogeneic stem cell transplantation. The V and J ends lost 4 bases and 6 bases respectively, with 10 bases between them. The length of the CDR3 is 13 residues. Germline loops: CDR1 LGHDT, CDR2 YNNKQL (reference sequence). Time point: mouse harvest day 14 after allogeneic transplant. Tail vein injection delivered 10^7 T-cell-depleted bone marrow cells and 10^6 splenic CD5+ T cells. Study outcomes and limitations: Motif-based clustering found tissue-specific repertoire signatures shared across patients, though few clones were shared.

This clone was seen a few times. Its antigen remains unknown. The genes and germline here are from mouse. The CDR3 is cut off 1 residue early in the read; its end comes from the germline J gene. TCRdb's table, derived via immunoSEQ multiplex PCR, lists solely in-frame clones and lacks some. The table records a few thousand clones, around 50% of them present only once. This sequence was found in a female BALB/c mouse given C57BL/6 T cells with graft-versus-host disease after an allogeneic hematopoietic cell transplant. The sample was liver tissue. The V and J genes are TRBV4 and TRBJ1-5; no firm D call. CDR3 DNA, as far as it was read: TGTGCCAGCAGCTCAACAGTCCCCCAGGCTCCGCTT. The encoded protein is CASSSTVPQAPL. In full, the CDR3 reads CASSSTVPQAPLF. The entire variable domain, with the rest obtained from reference TRBV4 and TRBJ1-5, is as follows: ETAVFQTPNYHVTQVGNEVSFNCKQTLGHDTMYWYKQDSKKLLKIMFSYNNKQLIVNETVPRRFSPQSSDKAHLNLRIKSVEPEDSAVYLCASSSTVPQAPLFGEGTRLSVL.